The rows below give T cell receptor beta chains drawn from one sample of a study of shared clonotypes between healthy human individuals. Assay: immunoSEQ multiplex PCR; the TCRdb copy retains only in-frame clones and omits some. The sample carries about 490,000 clones, 79% recorded once. The sequencing sample was made of PBMCs. Receptors originate from a woman in her thirties or forties in good health. Some clones in this sample may be carry-over from other donors' samples. Each CDR3 is given with its conserved first and last residue. A D gene is named only where the DNA matches it firmly. Size is omitted from some rows. Given values are once, few, many or a class for expanded clones.

length	J	D	size	V	DNA	CDR3
14	TRBJ2-2	.	.	TRBV9	TGTGCCAGCAGCCTCCGGACAGAAACCGGGGAGCTGTTTTTT	CASSLRTETGELFF
13	TRBJ2-7	TRBD2	.	TRBV6-1	TGTGCCAGCCGGATGGGGGGGATAGGCGAGCAGTACTTC	CASRMGGIGEQYF
16	TRBJ2-5	.	.	TRBV5-1	TGCGCCAGCAGCTTGGCTGGGGGAGGTGGGCAAGAGACCCAGTACTTC	CASSLAGGGGQETQYF
16	TRBJ1-2	TRBD1	.	TRBV7-9	TGTGCCAGCAGCAATTTAGACGGGACAGGGCAGTATGGCTACACCTTC	CASSNLDGTGQYGYTF
13	TRBJ2-2	.	.	TRBV29-1	TGCAGCGTTGACCCACAGGGTTCCGGGGAGCTGTTTTTT	CSVDPQGSGELFF
15	TRBJ2-7	.	.	TRBV29-1	TGCAGCGTTGAAAGGGTAGGGGCCGCCTCCTACGAGCAGTACTTC	CSVERVGAASYEQYF
16	TRBJ2-7	.	once	TRBV27	TGTGCCAGCAGTTTAGCAACAGGGCCGAGCTCCTACGAGCAGTACTTC	CASSLATGPSSYEQYF
15	TRBJ2-3	.	.	TRBV4-1	TGCGCCAGCAGCCAATTAACAGGGCTTTCAGATACGCAGTATTTT	CASSQLTGLSDTQYF
13	TRBJ1-3	.	.	TRBV10-2	TGCGCCAGCAGTGAGCAAGCTGGAAACACCATATATTTT	CASSEQAGNTIYF
16	TRBJ1-6	.	.	TRBV9	TGTGCCAGCAGCGTAGATCACCGGCGCTATAATTCACCCCTCCACTTT	CASSVDHRRYNSPLHF
13	TRBJ2-2	.	once	TRBV5-1	TGCGCCAGCACTCACAGGGACACCGGGGAGCTGTTTTTT	CASTHRDTGELFF
13	TRBJ1-1	.	.	TRBV7-2	TGTGCCAGCAGCTTAGAGGTTTTCTCTGAAGCTTTCTTT	CASSLEVFSEAFF
15	TRBJ2-1	.	.	TRBV7-3	TGTGCCAGCAGCCGAGTACAGGCCTCCTACAATGAGCAGTTCTTC	CASSRVQASYNEQFF
11	TRBJ2-5	.	once	TRBV18	TGTGCCAGCTCAGGGGCCGAGACCCAGTACTTC	CASSGAETQYF
11	TRBJ2-7	.	.	TRBV30	TGTGCCTGGAGATCGAGCTACGAGCAGTACTTC	CAWRSSYEQYF
14	TRBJ2-7	.	.	TRBV27	TGTGCCAGCAGTGACAAGGGGTCCCCCTCCGAGCAGTACTTC	CASSDKGSPSEQYF
14	TRBJ2-7	TRBD1	.	TRBV10-2	TGCGCCAGCAGAACCCCAGGGGGCGCGTACGAGCAGTACTTC	CASRTPGGAYEQYF
14	TRBJ2-7	.	.	TRBV19	TGTGCCAGTAGTCTCCGACAGGACTCCTACGAGCAGTACTTC	CASSLRQDSYEQYF
15	TRBJ2-2	.	.	TRBV5-1	TGCGCCAGCAGTCGACACGGCGAGAACACCGGGGAGCTGTTTTTT	CASSRHGENTGELFF
15	TRBJ1-1	.	.	TRBV4-1	TGCGCCAGCAGCCAAGATAGCGGCAGGCGGCCTGAAGCTTTCTTT	CASSQDSGRRPEAFF
10	TRBJ2-7	.	once	TRBV20-1	TGCAGTGCTGGGCGGTACGAGCAGTACTTC	CSAGRYEQYF
12	TRBJ2-5	.	.	TRBV27	TGTGCCAGCAGTTTAGTGGTGGAGACCCAGTACTTC	CASSLVVETQYF
14	TRBJ2-1	TRBD2	.	TRBV10-3	TGTGCCACCCAGACTAGCGGAGCCTACAATGAGCAGTTCTTC	CATQTSGAYNEQFF
13	TRBJ2-7	.	.	TRBV7-2	TGTGCCAGCAGCTTAAATTCCCCCTACGAGCAGTACTTC	CASSLNSPYEQYF
12	TRBJ2-7	.	many	TRBV29-1	TGCAGCGTTGCGGCAGGGACGAACGAGCAGTACTTC	CSVAAGTNEQYF
13	TRBJ2-1	TRBD2	.	TRBV19	TGTGCCAGTAGTATAGATCTGGGGACTAGCGGAATCTTC	CASSIDLGTSGIF
16	TRBJ2-5	TRBD2	.	TRBV9	TGTGCCAGCAGCGTAGGGTTAGCGGGAGTTCTGGAGACCCAGTACTTC	CASSVGLAGVLETQYF
14	TRBJ2-3	.	.	TRBV19	TGTGCCAGTAGTGGCCTAGTTAGCACAGATACGCAGTATTTT	CASSGLVSTDTQYF
15	TRBJ1-2	.	.	TRBV5-5	TGTGCCAGCAGCTTGTCAACAAGGGGAAACTATGGCTACACCTTC	CASSLSTRGNYGYTF
14	TRBJ1-5	.	.	TRBV27	TGTGCCAGCAGTTTACGGCAGGAGGATCAGCCCCAGCATTTT	CASSLRQEDQPQHF
15	TRBJ1-1	.	.	TRBV9	TGTGCCAGCAGCGCCAATCAGGGACGGAACACTGAAGCTTTCTTT	CASSANQGRNTEAFF
14	TRBJ2-3	TRBD2	.	TRBV2	TGTGCCAGCAGTGAAAGCCGACTAGCGGATACGCAGTATTTT	CASSESRLADTQYF
15	TRBJ2-2	.	.	TRBV5-1	TGCGCCAGCAGCTTGGGGGGAACGAACACCGGGGAGCTGTTTTTT	CASSLGGTNTGELFF
17	TRBJ1-2	TRBD1	.	TRBV7-9	TGTGCCAGCAGCTCACCGGGGTTGGGACAGGGATTCTATGGCTACACCTTC	CASSSPGLGQGFYGYTF
12	TRBJ1-4	.	.	TRBV28	TGTGCCAGCAGAGATTATGATGAAAAACTGTTTTTT	CASRDYDEKLFF
16	TRBJ2-5	TRBD2	.	TRBV5-1	TGCGCCAGCAGCTCCGGCCCGAGCGGGAGAGGAGAGACCCAGTACTTC	CASSSGPSGRGETQYF
15	TRBJ2-3	TRBD2	.	TRBV5-8	TGTGCCAGCAGCTTTCGACTAGCTGATCCAGATACGCAGTATTTT	CASSFRLADPDTQYF
10	TRBJ1-2	.	.	TRBV28	TGTGCCAGCAGACAGGGTGGCTACACCTTC	CASRQGGYTF
14	TRBJ2-2	.	.	TRBV7-3	TGTGCCAGCAGCCAACTTGGGGACACCGGGGAGCTGTTTTTT	CASSQLGDTGELFF
15	TRBJ1-5	TRBD1	.	TRBV18	TGTGCCAGCTCACCGCAACAGGGGATGAATCAGCCCCAGCATTTT	CASSPQQGMNQPQHF
13	TRBJ2-7	.	.	TRBV5-1	TGCGCCAGCAGCCATGACAGTTCCTACGAGCAGTACTTC	CASSHDSSYEQYF
15	TRBJ1-2	.	.	TRBV19	TGTGCCAGTAGCCCTCAGAGAGCGGACAACTATGGCTACACCTTC	CASSPQRADNYGYTF
13	TRBJ1-5	TRBD1	.	TRBV28	TGTGCCAGCAGAACAGGGGGGAGTCAGCCCCAGCATTTT	CASRTGGSQPQHF
14	TRBJ1-1	.	.	TRBV27	TGTGCCAGCAGTTTATCGAGGGGGGGGACTGAAGCTTTCTTT	CASSLSRGGTEAFF
13	TRBJ1-5	.	.	TRBV21-1	TGTGCCAGCAGGACAGGGATGAATCAGCCCCAGCATTTT	CASRTGMNQPQHF
11	TRBJ2-7	TRBD1	.	TRBV29-1	TGCAGCGTTAACAGGGGAAACGAGCAGTACTTC	CSVNRGNEQYF
15	TRBJ2-7	TRBD2	.	TRBV5-4	TGTGCCAGCAGCCCTAGCGGGAAGAGCTCCTACGAGCAGTACTTC	CASSPSGKSSYEQYF
12	TRBJ1-1	.	.	TRBV10-3	TGTGCCATCAGTGAGGGGAACACTGAAGCTTTCTTT	CAISEGNTEAFF
17	TRBJ2-7	TRBD2	.	TRBV2	TGTGCCAGCAGTGACCCCCGAGGCGGGAGCAGCTCCTACGAGCAGTACTTC	CASSDPRGGSSSYEQYF
14	TRBJ2-7	TRBD1	.	TRBV15	TGTGCCACCAGCAGCCAGGACAGGGTGAACGAGCAGTACTTC	CATSSQDRVNEQYF
14	TRBJ2-1	.	.	TRBV30	TGTGCCTGGGCCGACTCGAGCTCCTACAATGAGCAGTTCTTC	CAWADSSSYNEQFF
14	TRBJ2-7	.	.	TRBV13	TGTGCCAGCAGCTTAGGGGCACTACCCTACGAGCAGTACTTC	CASSLGALPYEQYF
14	TRBJ1-4	TRBD1	.	TRBV27	TGTGCCAGCAGTTACCGGGACAGGGCTGGGCAGCTGTTTTTT	CASSYRDRAGQLFF